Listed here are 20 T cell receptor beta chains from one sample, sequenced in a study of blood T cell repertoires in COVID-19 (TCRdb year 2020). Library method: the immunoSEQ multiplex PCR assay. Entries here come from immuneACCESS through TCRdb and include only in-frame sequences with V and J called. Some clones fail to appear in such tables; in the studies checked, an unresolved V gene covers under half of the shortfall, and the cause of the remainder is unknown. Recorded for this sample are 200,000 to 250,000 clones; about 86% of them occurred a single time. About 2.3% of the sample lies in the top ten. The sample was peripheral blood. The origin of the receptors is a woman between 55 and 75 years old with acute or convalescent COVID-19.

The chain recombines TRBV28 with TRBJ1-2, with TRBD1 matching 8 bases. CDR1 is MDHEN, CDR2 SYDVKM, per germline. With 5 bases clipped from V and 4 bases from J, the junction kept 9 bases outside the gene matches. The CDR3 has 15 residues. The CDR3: CASSEGTGGTYGYTF. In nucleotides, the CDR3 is TGTGCCAGCAGTGAAGGGACAGGAGGGACCTATGGCTACACCTTC.

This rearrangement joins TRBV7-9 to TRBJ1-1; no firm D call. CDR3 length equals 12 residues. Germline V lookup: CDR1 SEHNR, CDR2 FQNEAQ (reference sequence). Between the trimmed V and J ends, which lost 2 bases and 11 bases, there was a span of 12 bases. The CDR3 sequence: CASSLFSGDAFF. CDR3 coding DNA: TGTGCCAGCAGCTTATTTTCCGGGGATGCTTTCTTT.

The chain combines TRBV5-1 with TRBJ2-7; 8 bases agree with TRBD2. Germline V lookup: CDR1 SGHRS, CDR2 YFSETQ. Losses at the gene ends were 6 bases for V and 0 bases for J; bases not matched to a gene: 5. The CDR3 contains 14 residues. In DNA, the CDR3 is TGCGCCAGCAACCCGGGGGGGACCTCCTACGAGCAGTACTTC. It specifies CASNPGGTSYEQYF.

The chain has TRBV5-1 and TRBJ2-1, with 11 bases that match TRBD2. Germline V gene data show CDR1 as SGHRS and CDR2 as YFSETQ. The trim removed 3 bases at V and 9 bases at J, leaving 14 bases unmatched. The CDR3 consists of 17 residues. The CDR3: CASSSYSGIAGGSEQFF. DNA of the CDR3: TGCGCCAGCAGCTCTTATAGCGGAATAGCGGGGGGGTCTGAGCAGTTCTTC.

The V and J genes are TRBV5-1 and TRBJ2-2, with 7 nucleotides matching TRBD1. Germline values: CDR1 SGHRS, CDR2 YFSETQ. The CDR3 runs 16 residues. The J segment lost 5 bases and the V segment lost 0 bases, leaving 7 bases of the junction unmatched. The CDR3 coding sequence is TGCGCCAGCAGCTTGGCCGGGCAGGGGGTGACCGGGGAGCTGTTTTTT. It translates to CASSLAGQGVTGELFF.

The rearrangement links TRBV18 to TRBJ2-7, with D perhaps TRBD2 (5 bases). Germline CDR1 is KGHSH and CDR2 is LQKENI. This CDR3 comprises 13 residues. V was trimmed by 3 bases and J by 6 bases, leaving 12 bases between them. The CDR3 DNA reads TGTGCCAGCTCACCTGGAACGGCGGGCGAGCAGTACTTC. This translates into CASSPGTAGEQYF.

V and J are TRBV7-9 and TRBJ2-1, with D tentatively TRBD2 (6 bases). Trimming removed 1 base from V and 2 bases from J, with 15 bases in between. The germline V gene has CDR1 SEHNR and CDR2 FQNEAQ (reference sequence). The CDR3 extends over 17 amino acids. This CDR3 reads CASSLGGGGLTYNEQFF. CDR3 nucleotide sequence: TGTGCCAGCAGCTTAGGCGGAGGAGGGCTTACCTACAATGAGCAGTTCTTC.

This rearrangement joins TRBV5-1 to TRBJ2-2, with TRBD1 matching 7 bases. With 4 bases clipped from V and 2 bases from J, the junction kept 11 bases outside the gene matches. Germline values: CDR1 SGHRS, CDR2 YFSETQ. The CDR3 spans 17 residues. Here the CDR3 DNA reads TGCGCCAGCAGCCCGATGACCGGGACAGCCAACACCGGGGAGCTGTTTTTT. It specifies CASSPMTGTANTGELFF.

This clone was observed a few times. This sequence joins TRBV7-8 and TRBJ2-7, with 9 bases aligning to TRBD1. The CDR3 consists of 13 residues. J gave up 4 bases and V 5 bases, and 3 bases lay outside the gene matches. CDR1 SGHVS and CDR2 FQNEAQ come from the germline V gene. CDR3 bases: TGTGCCAGCAGCCGTGGACAGGGGTACGAGCAGTACTTC. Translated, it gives CASSRGQGYEQYF.

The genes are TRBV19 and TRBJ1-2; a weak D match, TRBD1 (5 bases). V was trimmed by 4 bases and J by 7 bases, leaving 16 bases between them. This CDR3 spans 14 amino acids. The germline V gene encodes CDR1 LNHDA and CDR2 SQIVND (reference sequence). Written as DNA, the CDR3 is TGTGCCAGTAGTAGGTCACCGGGGGACGTTGGCTACACCTTC. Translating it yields CASSRSPGDVGYTF.

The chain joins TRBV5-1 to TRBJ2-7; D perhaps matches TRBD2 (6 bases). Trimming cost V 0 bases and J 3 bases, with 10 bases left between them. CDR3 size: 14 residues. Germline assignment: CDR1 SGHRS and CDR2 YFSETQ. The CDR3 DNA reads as TGCGCCAGCAGCTTGGTCCCGGAGGGCTACGAGCAGTACTTC. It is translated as CASSLVPEGYEQYF.

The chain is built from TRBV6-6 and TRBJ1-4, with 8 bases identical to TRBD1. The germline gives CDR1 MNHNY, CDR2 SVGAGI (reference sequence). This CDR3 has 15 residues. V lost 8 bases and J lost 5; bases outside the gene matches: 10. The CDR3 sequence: CASLNRQGTNEKLFF. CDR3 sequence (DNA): TGTGCCAGCCTAAACCGACAGGGGACAAATGAAAAACTGTTTTTT.

In DNA, the CDR3 is TGTGCCAGCAGCCATCGGACAGACCCTAACTATGGCTACACCTTC. Protein: CASSHRTDPNYGYTF. The V call is TRBV5-5, the J call TRBJ1-2, with D possibly being TRBD1 (6 bases). CDR1 is SGHKS, CDR2 YYEKEE, per germline (reference sequence). The CDR3 is 15 amino acids. V lost 4 bases to trimming and J lost 0 bases, with 13 bases between them.

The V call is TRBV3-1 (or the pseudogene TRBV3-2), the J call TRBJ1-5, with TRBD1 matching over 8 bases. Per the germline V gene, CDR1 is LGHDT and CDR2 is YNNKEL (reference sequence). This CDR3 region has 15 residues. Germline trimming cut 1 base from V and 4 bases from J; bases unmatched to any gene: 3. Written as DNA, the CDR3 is TGTGCCAGCAGCCAAGGCAGGGGGCAAAATCAGCCCCAGCATTTT. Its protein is CASSQGRGQNQPQHF.

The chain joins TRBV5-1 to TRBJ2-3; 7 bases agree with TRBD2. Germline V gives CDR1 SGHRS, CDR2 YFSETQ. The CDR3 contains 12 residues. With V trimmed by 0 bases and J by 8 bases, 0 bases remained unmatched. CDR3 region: CASSLVAGTQYF. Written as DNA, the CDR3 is TGCGCCAGCAGCTTGGTAGCGGGTACGCAGTATTTT.

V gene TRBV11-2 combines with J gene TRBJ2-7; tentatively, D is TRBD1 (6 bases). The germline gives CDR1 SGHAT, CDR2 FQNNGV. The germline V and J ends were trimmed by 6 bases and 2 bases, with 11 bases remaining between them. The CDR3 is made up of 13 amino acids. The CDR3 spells CASRNSGAYEQYF. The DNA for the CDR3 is TGTGCCAGCAGAAACTCAGGGGCCTACGAGCAGTACTTC.

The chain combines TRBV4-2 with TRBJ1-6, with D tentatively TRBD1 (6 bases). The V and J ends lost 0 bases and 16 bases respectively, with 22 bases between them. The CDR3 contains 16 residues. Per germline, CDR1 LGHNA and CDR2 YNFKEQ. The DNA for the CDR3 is TGTGCCAGCAGCCAAGACAGGGTAGGGTGGAGTGGACAGCTCCACTTT. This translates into CASSQDRVGWSGQLHF.

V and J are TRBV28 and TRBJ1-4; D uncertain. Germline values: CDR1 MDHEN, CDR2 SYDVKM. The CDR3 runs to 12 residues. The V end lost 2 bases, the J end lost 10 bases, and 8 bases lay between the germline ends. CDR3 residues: CASSLTRSKLFF. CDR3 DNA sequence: TGTGCCAGCAGTTTAACCCGGTCAAAACTGTTTTTT.

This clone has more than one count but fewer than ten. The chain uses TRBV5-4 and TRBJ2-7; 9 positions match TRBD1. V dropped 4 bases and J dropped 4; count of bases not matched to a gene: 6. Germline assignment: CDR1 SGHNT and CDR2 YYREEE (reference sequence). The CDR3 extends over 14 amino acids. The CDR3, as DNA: TGTGCCAGCAGCCCGGGACAGGGAAGGTACGAGCAGTACTTC. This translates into CASSPGQGRYEQYF.

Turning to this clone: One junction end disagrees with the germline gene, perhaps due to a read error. The chain's CDR3 is CARSRPLAGYTDTQYF. The CDR3 coding sequence is TGCGCCCGCAGCCGACCGCTAGCGGGGTACACAGATACGCAGTATTTT. V and J are TRBV4-1 and TRBJ2-3; 9 bases match TRBD2. This CDR3 contains 16 residues. The V gene's germline CDR1 is MGHRA and CDR2 YSYEKL.